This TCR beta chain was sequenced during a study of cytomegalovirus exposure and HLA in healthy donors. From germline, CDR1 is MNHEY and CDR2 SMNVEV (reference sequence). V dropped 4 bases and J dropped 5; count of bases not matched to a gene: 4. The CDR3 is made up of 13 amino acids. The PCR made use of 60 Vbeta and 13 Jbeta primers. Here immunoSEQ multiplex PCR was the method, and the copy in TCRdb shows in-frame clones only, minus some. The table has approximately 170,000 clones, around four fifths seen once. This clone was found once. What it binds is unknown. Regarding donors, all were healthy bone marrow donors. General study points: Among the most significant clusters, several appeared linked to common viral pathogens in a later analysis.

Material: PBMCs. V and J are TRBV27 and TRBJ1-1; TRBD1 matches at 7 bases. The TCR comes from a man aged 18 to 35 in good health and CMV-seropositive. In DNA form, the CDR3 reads TGTGCCAGCAGTTCCGACAGGGTTACTGAAGCTTTCTTT. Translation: CASSSDRVTEAFF.